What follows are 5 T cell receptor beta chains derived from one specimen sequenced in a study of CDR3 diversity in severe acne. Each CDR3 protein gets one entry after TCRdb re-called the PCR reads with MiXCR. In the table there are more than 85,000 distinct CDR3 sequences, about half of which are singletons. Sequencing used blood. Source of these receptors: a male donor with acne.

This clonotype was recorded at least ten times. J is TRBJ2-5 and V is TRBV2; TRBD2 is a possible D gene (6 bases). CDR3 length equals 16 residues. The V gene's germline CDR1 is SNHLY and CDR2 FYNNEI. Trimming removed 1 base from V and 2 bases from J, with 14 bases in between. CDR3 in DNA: TGTGCCAGCAGTGAAGAAAGGCGGGGTCTTCAAGAGACCCAGTACTTC. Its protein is CASSEERRGLQETQYF.

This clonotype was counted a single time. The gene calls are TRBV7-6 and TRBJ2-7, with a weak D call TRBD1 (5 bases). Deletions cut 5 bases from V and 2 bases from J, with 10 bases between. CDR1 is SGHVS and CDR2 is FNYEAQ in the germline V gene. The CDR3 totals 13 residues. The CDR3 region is CASSRTYPYEQYF. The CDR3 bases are TGTGCCAGCAGCCGGACATACCCCTACGAGCAGTACTTC.

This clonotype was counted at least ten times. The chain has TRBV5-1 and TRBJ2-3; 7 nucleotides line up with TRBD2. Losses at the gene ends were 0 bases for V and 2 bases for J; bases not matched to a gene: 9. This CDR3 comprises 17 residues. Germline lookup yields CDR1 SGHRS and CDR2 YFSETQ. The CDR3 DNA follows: TGCGCCAGCAGCTTGGCCCTGGCGCTAGCGGACACAGATACGCAGTATTTT. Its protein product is CASSLALALADTDTQYF.

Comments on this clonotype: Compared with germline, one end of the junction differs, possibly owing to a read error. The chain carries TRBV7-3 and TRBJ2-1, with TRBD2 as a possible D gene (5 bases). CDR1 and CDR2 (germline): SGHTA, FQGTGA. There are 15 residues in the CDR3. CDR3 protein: CASSEGTAPGKEHFF. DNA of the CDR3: TGTGCCAGCAGCGAGGGTACAGCCCCCGGGAAGGAGCATTTCTTC.

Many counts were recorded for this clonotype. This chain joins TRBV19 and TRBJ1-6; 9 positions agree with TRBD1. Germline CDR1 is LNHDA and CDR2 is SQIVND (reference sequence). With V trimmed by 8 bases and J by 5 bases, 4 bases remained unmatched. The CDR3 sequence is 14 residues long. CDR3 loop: CASRQGVHNSPLHF. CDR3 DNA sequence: TGTGCCAGTCGACAGGGGGTCCATAATTCACCCCTCCACTTT.